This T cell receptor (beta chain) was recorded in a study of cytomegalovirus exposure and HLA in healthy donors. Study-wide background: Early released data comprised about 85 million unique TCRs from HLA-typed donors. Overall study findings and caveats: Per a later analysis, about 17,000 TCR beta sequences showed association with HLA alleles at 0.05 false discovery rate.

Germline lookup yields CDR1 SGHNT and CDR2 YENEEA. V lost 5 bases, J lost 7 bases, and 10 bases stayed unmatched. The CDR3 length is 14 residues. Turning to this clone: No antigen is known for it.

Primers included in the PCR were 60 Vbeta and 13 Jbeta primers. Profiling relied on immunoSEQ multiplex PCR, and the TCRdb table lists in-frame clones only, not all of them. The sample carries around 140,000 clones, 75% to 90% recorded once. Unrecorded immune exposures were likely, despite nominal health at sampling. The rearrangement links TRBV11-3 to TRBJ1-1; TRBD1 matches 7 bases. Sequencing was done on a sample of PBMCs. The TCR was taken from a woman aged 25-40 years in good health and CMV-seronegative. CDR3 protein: CASSQGQELGEAFF. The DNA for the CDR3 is TGTGCCAGCAGCCAAGGACAGGAGCTCGGTGAAGCTTTCTTT.